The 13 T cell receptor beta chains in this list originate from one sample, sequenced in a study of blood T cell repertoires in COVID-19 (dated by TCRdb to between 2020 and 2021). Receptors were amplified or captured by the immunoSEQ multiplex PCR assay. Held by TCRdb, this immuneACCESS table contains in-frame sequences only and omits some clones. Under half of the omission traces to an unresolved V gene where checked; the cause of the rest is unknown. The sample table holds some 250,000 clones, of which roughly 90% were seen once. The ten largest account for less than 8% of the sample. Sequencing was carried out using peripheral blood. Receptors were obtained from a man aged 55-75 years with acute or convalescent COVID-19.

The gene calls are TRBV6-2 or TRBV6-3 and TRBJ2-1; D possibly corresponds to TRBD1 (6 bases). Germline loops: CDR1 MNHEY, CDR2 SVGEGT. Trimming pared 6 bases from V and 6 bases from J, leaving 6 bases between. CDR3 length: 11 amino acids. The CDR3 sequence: CASSRGNEQFF. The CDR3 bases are TGTGCCAGCAGCAGGGGCAATGAGCAGTTCTTC.

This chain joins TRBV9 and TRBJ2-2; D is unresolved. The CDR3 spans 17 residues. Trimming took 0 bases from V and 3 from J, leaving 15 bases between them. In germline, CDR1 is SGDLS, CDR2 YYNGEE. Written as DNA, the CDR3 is TGTGCCAGCAGCGTAGGGAGAGGTGGTTTCTACACCGGGGAGCTGTTTTTT. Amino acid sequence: CASSVGRGGFYTGELFF.

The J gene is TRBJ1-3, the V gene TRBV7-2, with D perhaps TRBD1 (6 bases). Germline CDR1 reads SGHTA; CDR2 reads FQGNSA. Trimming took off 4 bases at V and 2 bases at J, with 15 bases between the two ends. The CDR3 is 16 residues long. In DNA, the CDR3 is TGTGCCAGCAGCTCCCCCTACAGGGAACCTGGAAACACCATATATTTT. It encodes CASSSPYREPGNTIYF.

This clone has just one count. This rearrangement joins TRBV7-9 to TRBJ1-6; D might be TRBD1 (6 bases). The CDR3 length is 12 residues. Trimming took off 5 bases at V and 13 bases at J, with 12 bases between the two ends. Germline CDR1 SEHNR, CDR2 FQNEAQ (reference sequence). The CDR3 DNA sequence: TGTGCCAGCAGCAACCTCGACAGGCCCCTCCACTTT. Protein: CASSNLDRPLHF.

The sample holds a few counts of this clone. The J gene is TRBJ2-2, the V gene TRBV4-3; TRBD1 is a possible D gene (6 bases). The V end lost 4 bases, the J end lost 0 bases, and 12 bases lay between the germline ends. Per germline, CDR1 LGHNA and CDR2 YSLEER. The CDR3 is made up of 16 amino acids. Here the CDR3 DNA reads TGCGCCAGCAGCCTCGGACAGCCACCGAACACCGGGGAGCTGTTTTTT. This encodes CASSLGQPPNTGELFF.

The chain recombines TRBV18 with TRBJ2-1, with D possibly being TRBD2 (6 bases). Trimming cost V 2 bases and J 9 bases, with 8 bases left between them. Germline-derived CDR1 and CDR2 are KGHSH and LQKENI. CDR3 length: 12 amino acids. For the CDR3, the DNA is TGTGCCAGCTCACCAATGGGAGGTGAGCAGTTCTTC. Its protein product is CASSPMGGEQFF.

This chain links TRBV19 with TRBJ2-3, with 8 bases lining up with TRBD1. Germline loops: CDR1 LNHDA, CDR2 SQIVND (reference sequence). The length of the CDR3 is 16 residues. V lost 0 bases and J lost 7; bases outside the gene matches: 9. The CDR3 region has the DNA TGTGCCAGTAGTATAGAAGCAGGGGGCGCGATAAATACGCAGTATTTT. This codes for CASSIEAGGAINTQYF.

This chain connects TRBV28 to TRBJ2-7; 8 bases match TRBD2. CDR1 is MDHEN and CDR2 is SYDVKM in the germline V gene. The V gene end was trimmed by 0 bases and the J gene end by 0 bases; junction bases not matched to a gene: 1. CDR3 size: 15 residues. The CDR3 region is CASSLWSGSSYEQYF. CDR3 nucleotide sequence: TGTGCCAGCAGTTTATGGAGCGGGAGCTCCTACGAGCAGTACTTC.

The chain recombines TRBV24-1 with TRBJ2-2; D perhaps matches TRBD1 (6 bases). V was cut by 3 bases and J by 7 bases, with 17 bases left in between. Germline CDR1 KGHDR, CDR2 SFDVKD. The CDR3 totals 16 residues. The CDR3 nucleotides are TGTGCCACCAGTGATCTAAGGGGCAGGGGAATCGGGGAGCTGTTTTTT. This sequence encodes CATSDLRGRGIGELFF.

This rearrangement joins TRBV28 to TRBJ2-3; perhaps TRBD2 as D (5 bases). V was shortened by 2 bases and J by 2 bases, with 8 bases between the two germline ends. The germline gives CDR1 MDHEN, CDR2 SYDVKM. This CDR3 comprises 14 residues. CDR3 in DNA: TGTGCCAGCAGTTTAACGGGGAACACAGATACGCAGTATTTT. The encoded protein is CASSLTGNTDTQYF.

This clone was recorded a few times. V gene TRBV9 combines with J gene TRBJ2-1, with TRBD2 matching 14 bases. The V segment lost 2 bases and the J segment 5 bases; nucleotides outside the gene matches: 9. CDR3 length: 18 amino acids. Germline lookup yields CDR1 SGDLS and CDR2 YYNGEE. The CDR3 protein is CASSVLPTGLAGDNEQFF. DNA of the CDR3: TGTGCCAGCAGCGTCCTACCGACGGGACTAGCGGGAGACAATGAGCAGTTCTTC.

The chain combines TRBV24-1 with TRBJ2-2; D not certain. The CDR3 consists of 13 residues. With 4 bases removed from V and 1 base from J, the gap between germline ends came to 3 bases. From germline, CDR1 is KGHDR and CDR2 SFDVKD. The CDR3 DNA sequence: TGTGCCACCAGTGACGGGAACACCGGGGAGCTGTTTTTT. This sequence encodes CATSDGNTGELFF.

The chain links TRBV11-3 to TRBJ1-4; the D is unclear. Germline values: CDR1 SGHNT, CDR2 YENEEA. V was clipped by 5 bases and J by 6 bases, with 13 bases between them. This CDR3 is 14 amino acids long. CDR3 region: CASSLQRGDEKLFF. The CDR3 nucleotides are TGTGCCAGCAGCCTACAACGCGGCGATGAAAAACTGTTTTTT.